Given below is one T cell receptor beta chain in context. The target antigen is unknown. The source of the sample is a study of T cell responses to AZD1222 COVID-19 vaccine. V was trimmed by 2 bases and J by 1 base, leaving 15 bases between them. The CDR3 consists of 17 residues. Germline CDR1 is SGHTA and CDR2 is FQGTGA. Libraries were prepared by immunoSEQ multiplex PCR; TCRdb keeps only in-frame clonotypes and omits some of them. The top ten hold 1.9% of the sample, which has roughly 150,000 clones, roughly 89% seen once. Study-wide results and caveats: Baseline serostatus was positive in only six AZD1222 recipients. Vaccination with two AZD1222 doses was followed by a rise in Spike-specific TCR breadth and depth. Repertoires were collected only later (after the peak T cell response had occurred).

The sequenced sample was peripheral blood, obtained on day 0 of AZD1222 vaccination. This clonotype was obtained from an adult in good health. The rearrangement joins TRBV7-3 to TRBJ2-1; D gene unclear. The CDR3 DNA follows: TGTGCCAGCAGCTTATACGGCGTGACGGATTCCTACAATGAGCAGTTCTTC. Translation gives CASSLYGVTDSYNEQFF.